This T cell receptor beta chain is drawn from a study of T cell responses to AZD1222 COVID-19 vaccine. Study observations and caveats: Regions 160-218 and 743-854 dominated among vaccine-associated CD4 TCRs spanning spike. The study sampled repertoires only after the peak T cell response. Females outnumbered males among donors, who were mostly white British; clonal diversity was possibly underestimated.

Details on this clone: Antigen unknown.

The CDR3 consists of 10 residues. The V end lost 6 bases, the J end lost 9 bases, and 6 bases lay between the germline ends. Per the germline V gene, CDR1 is MNHEY and CDR2 is SVGAGI. Produced via immunoSEQ multiplex PCR; TCRdb's table is partial and in-frame only. The sample lists about 100,000 clones; approximately 89% were seen once. The chain combines TRBV6-5 with TRBJ2-4; D gene unclear. The sequenced sample was peripheral blood, obtained on day 0 of MenACWY control vaccination. The TCR sequence derives from an adult in good health. The CDR3 spells CASRPSIQYF. The CDR3 bases are TGTGCCAGCAGGCCCAGCATTCAGTACTTC.